This T cell receptor beta chain is from a study of T cell responses to AZD1222 COVID-19 vaccine. Per the germline V gene, CDR1 is MDHEN and CDR2 is SYDVKM. The length of the CDR3 is 14 residues. V lost 5 bases, J lost 1 base, and 4 bases stayed unmatched. Assay used: immunoSEQ multiplex PCR; TCRdb lists only in-frame clones, some missing. The sample contains around 130,000 clones, more than 85% of which appear only once. This sequence originates from an adult in good health. Sequencing used peripheral blood, obtained on day 0 of AZD1222 vaccination. The chain joins TRBV28 to TRBJ2-5; 7 nucleotides match TRBD1. The DNA of the CDR3 is TGTGCCAGCAGTAAGGACAGGCTCCAAGAGACCCAGTACTTC. Protein product: CASSKDRLQETQYF. The full variable domain, completed using reference TRBV28 and TRBJ2-5, is DVKVTQSSRYLVKRTGEKVFLECVQDMDHENMFWYRQDPGLGLRLIYFSYDVKMKEKGDIPEGYSVSREKKERFSLILESASTNQTSMYLCASSKDRLQETQYFGPGTRLLVL.